A selection of T cell receptor beta chains follows, all from one sample in a study of blood T cell repertoires in COVID-19. Some clones are missing from TCRdb's copy, which holds only in-frame ones; the method was immunoSEQ multiplex PCR. The repertoire holds about 330,000 clones, with roughly nine tenths as singletons. The sample taken for sequencing was peripheral blood. All receptors derive from a man between 18 and 29 years old who had recovered from COVID-19. CDR3s include the opening cysteine and the closing phenylalanine or tryptophan. Fields, in order: V gene, J gene, clone size, D gene, CDR3 protein, CDR3 DNA. The D gene is left open where the match is weak. The size field is filled for only some rows; it gives once, few, many or a size class.

V: TRBV13
J: TRBJ1-6
size: once
D: TRBD1
CDR3: CASSFPGQGRNSPLHF
DNA: TGTGCCAGCAGCTTCCCGGGACAGGGGAGGAATTCACCCCTCCACTTT

V: TRBV2
J: TRBJ1-1
size: NA
D: NA
CDR3: CASSADSMNTEAFF
DNA: TGTGCCAGCAGTGCCGACAGTATGAACACTGAAGCTTTCTTT

V: TRBV7-8
J: TRBJ2-5
size: NA
D: NA
CDR3: CASSIGAMTGRETQYF
DNA: TGTGCCAGCAGTATCGGAGCCATGACAGGCAGAGAGACCCAGTACTTC

V: TRBV9
J: TRBJ1-5
size: NA
D: NA
CDR3: CASSVAPGDQPQHF
DNA: TGTGCCAGCAGCGTAGCTCCAGGGGATCAGCCCCAGCATTTT

V: TRBV18
J: TRBJ1-6
size: NA
D: NA
CDR3: CASSPLQGSYNSPLHF
DNA: TGTGCCAGCTCACCACTCCAGGGATCCTATAATTCACCCCTCCACTTT

V: TRBV27
J: TRBJ1-2
size: NA
D: NA
CDR3: CASRMTANYGYTF
DNA: TGTGCCAGCAGAATGACAGCTAACTATGGCTACACCTTC

V: TRBV4-1
J: TRBJ2-2
size: NA
D: TRBD2
CDR3: CASSLGRGGGGTGELFF
DNA: TGCGCCAGCAGCCTCGGGCGGGGGGGCGGAGGCACCGGGGAGCTGTTTTTT

V: TRBV27
J: TRBJ2-5
size: NA
D: NA
CDR3: CASTNQETQYF
DNA: TGTGCCAGCACCAACCAAGAGACCCAGTACTTC

V: TRBV25-1
J: TRBJ1-1
size: NA
D: NA
CDR3: CASSAAPGSNTEAFF
DNA: TGTGCCAGCAGTGCAGCACCGGGATCGAACACTGAAGCTTTCTTT

V: TRBV24-1
J: TRBJ2-2
size: NA
D: TRBD1
CDR3: CATSGAGTVNTGELFF
DNA: TGTGCCACCAGTGGGGCCGGGACAGTAAACACCGGGGAGCTGTTTTTT

V: TRBV9
J: TRBJ1-2
size: NA
D: NA
CDR3: CASSHYTSNYGYTF
DNA: TGTGCCAGCAGCCACTACACTTCTAACTATGGCTACACCTTC

V: TRBV6-1
J: TRBJ2-7
size: NA
D: TRBD1
CDR3: CASSEAGTGVDF
DNA: TGTGCCAGCAGTGAAGCCGGGACAGGGGTCGACTTC

V: TRBV7-9
J: TRBJ2-4
size: NA
D: TRBD2
CDR3: CASSLVPSGGASNIQYF
DNA: TGTGCCAGCAGCTTAGTGCCTAGCGGGGGGGCTTCAAACATTCAGTACTTC

V: TRBV9
J: TRBJ2-1
size: NA
D: NA
CDR3: CASTSGRMSNEQFF
DNA: TGTGCCAGCACATCGGGTAGGATGAGCAATGAGCAGTTCTTC

V: TRBV5-5
J: TRBJ2-7
size: once
D: TRBD1
CDR3: CASSRDPGTDYEQYF
DNA: TGTGCCAGCAGCAGGGACCCCGGGACAGACTACGAGCAGTACTTC

V: TRBV18
J: TRBJ1-5
size: NA
D: TRBD1
CDR3: CASSPNMGQIQPQHF
DNA: TGTGCCAGCTCACCCAACATGGGACAGATCCAGCCCCAGCATTTT

V: TRBV3-1/TRBV3-2
J: TRBJ1-1
size: NA
D: TRBD1
CDR3: CASSLITGAGGTEAFF
DNA: TGTGCCAGCAGCCTTATAACAGGGGCGGGAGGCACTGAAGCTTTCTTT

V: TRBV11-3
J: TRBJ2-2
size: NA
D: NA
CDR3: CASSFSGTGELFF
DNA: TGTGCCAGCAGCTTTTCGGGGACCGGGGAGCTGTTTTTT

V: TRBV18
J: TRBJ2-7
size: NA
D: NA
CDR3: CASSPRLPPYEQYF
DNA: TGTGCCAGCTCACCCCGACTACCGCCCTACGAGCAGTACTTC

V: TRBV21-1
J: TRBJ2-1
size: NA
D: NA
CDR3: CASSSGLADHREQFF
DNA: TGTGCCAGCAGCTCCGGACTAGCGGACCACCGAGAGCAGTTCTTC

V: TRBV5-4
J: TRBJ2-7
size: NA
D: TRBD1
CDR3: CASSFDRASSYEQYF
DNA: TGTGCCAGCAGCTTTGACAGGGCGAGCTCCTACGAGCAGTACTTC

V: TRBV19
J: TRBJ1-2
size: NA
D: NA
CDR3: CASSITQASYGYTF
DNA: TGTGCCAGTAGTATAACGCAGGCGTCCTATGGCTACACCTTC

V: TRBV7-9
J: TRBJ2-1
size: NA
D: NA
CDR3: CASSQAGQVYNEQFF
DNA: TGTGCCAGCAGCCAAGCGGGACAGGTCTACAATGAGCAGTTCTTC

V: TRBV7-2
J: TRBJ1-5
size: NA
D: NA
CDR3: CASSLVSDQPQHF
DNA: TGTGCCAGCAGCTTAGTCTCGGATCAGCCCCAGCATTTT

V: TRBV5-4
J: TRBJ1-2
size: NA
D: NA
CDR3: CASSLVDGTNYGYTF
DNA: TGTGCCAGCAGCTTGGTTGACGGGACTAACTATGGCTACACCTTC

V: TRBV19
J: TRBJ2-3
size: NA
D: NA
CDR3: CASSEAGTDTQYF
DNA: TGTGCCAGTAGTGAAGCGGGCACAGATACGCAGTATTTT

V: TRBV11-2
J: TRBJ1-1
size: NA
D: NA
CDR3: CASSLVEGGRSEAFF
DNA: TGTGCCAGCAGCTTAGTAGAAGGGGGAAGGTCTGAAGCTTTCTTT

V: TRBV4-1
J: TRBJ2-1
size: NA
D: NA
CDR3: CASSQRAASVIGYNEQFF
DNA: TGCGCCAGCAGCCAACGGGCAGCTAGCGTGATCGGGTACAATGAGCAGTTCTTC

V: TRBV6-5
J: TRBJ2-1
size: once
D: TRBD2
CDR3: CASSTGTSGYNEQFF
DNA: TGTGCCAGCAGTACCGGGACTAGCGGTTACAATGAGCAGTTCTTC

V: TRBV7-3
J: TRBJ2-1
size: NA
D: TRBD1
CDR3: CASSPRTGANNYNEQFF
DNA: TGTGCCAGCAGCCCGAGGACAGGGGCAAATAACTACAATGAGCAGTTCTTC

V: TRBV6-1
J: TRBJ2-3
size: NA
D: NA
CDR3: CASSDYADTQYF
DNA: TGTGCCAGCAGTGATTATGCAGATACGCAGTATTTT

V: TRBV11-2
J: TRBJ2-1
size: NA
D: NA
CDR3: CASSPGDDFSYNEQFF
DNA: TGTGCCAGCAGCCCGGGGGATGACTTCTCCTACAATGAGCAGTTCTTC

V: TRBV6-5
J: TRBJ1-5
size: NA
D: NA
CDR3: CASSPWDFNQPQHF
DNA: TGTGCCAGCAGTCCATGGGACTTCAATCAGCCCCAGCATTTT

V: TRBV7-2
J: TRBJ1-1
size: NA
D: NA
CDR3: CASSTSGASSTEAFF
DNA: TGTGCCAGCAGCACCTCAGGGGCCAGTTCCACTGAAGCTTTCTTT

V: TRBV10-1
J: TRBJ2-7
size: NA
D: NA
CDR3: CATSTSGSYEQYF
DNA: TGCGCCACATCGACTAGTGGCTCCTACGAGCAGTACTTC

V: TRBV24-1
J: TRBJ2-1
size: NA
D: TRBD2
CDR3: CATSDSLAGTQDEQFF
DNA: TGTGCCACCAGTGATTCTTTAGCGGGGACGCAGGATGAGCAGTTCTTC

V: TRBV5-4
J: TRBJ2-2
size: NA
D: NA
CDR3: CASSFGLEGWTGELFF
DNA: TGTGCCAGCAGCTTTGGTCTGGAGGGGTGGACCGGGGAGCTGTTTTTT

V: TRBV29-1
J: TRBJ2-3
size: NA
D: NA
CDR3: CSVEGGRRSTDTQYF
DNA: TGCAGCGTTGAAGGAGGCCGGAGAAGCACAGATACGCAGTATTTT

V: TRBV11-2
J: TRBJ2-2
size: once
D: TRBD2
CDR3: CASSQLAGPSNTGELFF
DNA: TGTGCCAGCAGCCAACTAGCGGGACCATCGAACACCGGGGAGCTGTTTTTT

V: TRBV6-2/TRBV6-3
J: TRBJ2-7
size: NA
D: TRBD2
CDR3: CASSLRDYNYEQYF
DNA: TGTGCCAGCAGCCTCCGGGACTACAACTACGAGCAGTACTTC

V: TRBV5-1
J: TRBJ1-2
size: once
D: NA
CDR3: CASSLGGNYGYTF
DNA: TGCGCCAGCAGCTTGGGTGGCAACTATGGCTACACCTTC

V: TRBV19
J: TRBJ1-1
size: NA
D: NA
CDR3: CASVAPNTEAFF
DNA: TGTGCCTCTGTGGCCCCGAACACTGAAGCTTTCTTT

V: TRBV5-6
J: TRBJ1-1
size: NA
D: TRBD1
CDR3: CASSFRGLSAEAFF
DNA: TGTGCCAGCAGCTTCAGGGGGCTGAGCGCTGAAGCTTTCTTT

V: TRBV10-3
J: TRBJ2-7
size: NA
D: TRBD1
CDR3: CAIRSGTGVGEQYF
DNA: TGTGCCATTCGAAGCGGGACAGGGGTCGGCGAGCAGTACTTC

V: TRBV5-1
J: TRBJ2-3
size: NA
D: TRBD2
CDR3: CASSLAPSGGLDTQYF
DNA: TGCGCCAGCAGCTTGGCCCCTAGCGGGGGGCTGGATACGCAGTATTTT

V: TRBV19
J: TRBJ1-2
size: NA
D: TRBD1
CDR3: CASRDGTGRNFYGYTF
DNA: TGTGCCAGTAGGGACGGGACAGGACGGAACTTCTATGGCTACACCTTC

V: TRBV2
J: TRBJ1-1
size: NA
D: NA
CDR3: CASSGGGVTEAFF
DNA: TGTGCCAGCAGTGGGGGGGGTGTGACTGAAGCTTTCTTT

V: TRBV6-5
J: TRBJ2-3
size: NA
D: TRBD1
CDR3: CASRDRFTDTQYF
DNA: TGTGCCAGCAGGGACAGGTTCACAGATACGCAGTATTTT

V: TRBV19
J: TRBJ2-7
size: NA
D: NA
CDR3: CASSIGTKYEQYF
DNA: TGTGCCAGTAGTATAGGGACTAAATACGAGCAGTACTTC

V: TRBV12-3/TRBV12-4
J: TRBJ1-1
size: NA
D: NA
CDR3: CASSLIRYEAFF
DNA: TGTGCCAGCAGTTTAATTCGGTATGAAGCTTTCTTT

V: TRBV5-1
J: TRBJ1-2
size: NA
D: NA
CDR3: CASSPDWPGGYTF
DNA: TGCGCCAGCAGCCCAGATTGGCCGGGGGGCTACACCTTC

V: TRBV19
J: TRBJ2-2
size: NA
D: TRBD2
CDR3: CASKQRETTGELFF
DNA: TGTGCCAGTAAACAGCGGGAGACGACCGGGGAGCTGTTTTTT

V: TRBV19
J: TRBJ1-2
size: NA
D: TRBD1
CDR3: CASGQGAVGYTF
DNA: TGTGCCAGTGGACAGGGGGCAGTTGGCTACACCTTC

V: TRBV24-1
J: TRBJ2-1
size: NA
D: NA
CDR3: CATSDRGSRGNEQFF
DNA: TGTGCCACCAGTGACCGAGGGTCTCGGGGCAATGAGCAGTTCTTC

V: TRBV14
J: TRBJ2-2
size: NA
D: NA
CDR3: CASSLYMRTGELFF
DNA: TGTGCCAGCAGCCTGTATATGCGAACCGGGGAGCTGTTTTTT

V: TRBV7-9
J: TRBJ2-3
size: NA
D: NA
CDR3: CASSPTSFTQYF
DNA: TGTGCCAGCAGCCCTACTAGTTTTACGCAGTATTTT

V: TRBV5-5
J: TRBJ1-4
size: NA
D: TRBD1
CDR3: CASSLDGQGSEKLFF
DNA: TGTGCCAGCAGCTTGGACGGACAGGGAAGTGAAAAACTGTTTTTT

V: TRBV29-1
J: TRBJ1-5
size: NA
D: TRBD1
CDR3: CSAATGTGANQPQHF
DNA: TGCAGCGCCGCGACCGGGACAGGGGCCAATCAGCCCCAGCATTTT

V: TRBV30
J: TRBJ1-1
size: NA
D: TRBD1
CDR3: CAWSRQGNTEAFF
DNA: TGTGCCTGGAGTAGACAGGGGAACACTGAAGCTTTCTTT